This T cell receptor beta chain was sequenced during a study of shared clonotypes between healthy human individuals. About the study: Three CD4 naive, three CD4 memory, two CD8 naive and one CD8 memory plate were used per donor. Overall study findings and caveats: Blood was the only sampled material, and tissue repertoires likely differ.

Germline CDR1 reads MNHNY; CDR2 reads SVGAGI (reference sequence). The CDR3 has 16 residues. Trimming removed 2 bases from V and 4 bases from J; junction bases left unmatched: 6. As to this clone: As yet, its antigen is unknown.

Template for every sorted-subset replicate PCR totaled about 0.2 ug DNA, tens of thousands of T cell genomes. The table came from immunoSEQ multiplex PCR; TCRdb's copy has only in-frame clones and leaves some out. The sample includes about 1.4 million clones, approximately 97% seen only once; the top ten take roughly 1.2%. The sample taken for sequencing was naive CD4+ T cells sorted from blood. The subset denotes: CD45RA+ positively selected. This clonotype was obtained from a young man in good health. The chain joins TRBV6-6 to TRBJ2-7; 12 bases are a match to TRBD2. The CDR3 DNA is TGTGCCAGCAGTTACCGCCCTAGCGGGAGGGGGTACGAGCAGTACTTC. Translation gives CASSYRPSGRGYEQYF.